This TCR beta chain was identified in a study of control samples from healthy donors and cancer patients. Measured with immunoSEQ multiplex PCR; TCRdb has only the in-frame clones, and not every one. The table lists roughly 170,000 clones, 80% to 90% of them singletons. The V gene lost 7 bases and the J gene lost 2 bases, with 8 bases spanning the gap. This CDR3 is built from 13 residues. CDR1 is LNHDA, CDR2 SQIVND, per germline (reference sequence). Sequencing was performed on blood. The rearrangement links TRBV19 to TRBJ2-2; D remains ambiguous. The clonotype was recovered from a woman aged 25 to 45 in good health. The CDR3 is CASTPRNTGELFF. The CDR3 bases are TGTGCCAGTACCCCCAGAAACACCGGGGAGCTGTTTTTT.